Presented here are 10 T cell receptor beta chains from one specimen sequenced in a study of shared clonotypes between healthy human individuals (dated by TCRdb to the early 2020s). The library came from the immunoSEQ multiplex PCR assay. This immuneACCESS table, as held by TCRdb, lists in-frame sequences with V and J called but not all clones. Of the missing ones, under half trace to an unresolved V gene in checked studies; the others have no known cause. The sample data list about 2.3 million clones, and 80% to 95% of these were observed just once. The ten most abundant clones make up 0.37% of the sample. Input material: naive CD4+ T cells from PBMCs. Taken with the paper, the label for cell subset or site translates to: CD45RA+ positively selected. Receptors originate from a man younger than 30 in good health. Some clones in this sample may be carry-over from other donors' samples.

Comments on this clone: Germline is not matched at one junction end, which may reflect a read error. J is TRBJ2-7 and V is TRBV4-1, with 8 bases fitting TRBD1. In germline, CDR1 is MGHRA, CDR2 YSYEKL. The CDR3 spans 13 residues. The chain's CDR3 is CASSQDRGLPIDF. Here the CDR3 DNA reads TGCGCCAGCAGCCAAGACAGGGGGCTACCCATCGACTTC.

The genes are TRBV4-1 and TRBJ2-3; 7 bases fit TRBD1. Trimming removed 4 bases from V and 3 bases from J; junction bases left unmatched: 10. Germline V gene data show CDR1 as MGHRA and CDR2 as YSYEKL. CDR3 size: 16 residues. The DNA for the CDR3 is TGCGCCAGCAGCCCAACCGGGCACAGGGGTACAGATACGCAGTATTTT. Its translation: CASSPTGHRGTDTQYF.

This chain joins TRBV9 and TRBJ2-4; 10 nucleotides align to TRBD2. V lost 4 bases and J lost 8; bases outside the gene matches: 6. Germline CDR1 SGDLS, CDR2 YYNGEE. The CDR3 sequence is 14 residues long. CDR3 residues: CASSSSGRGDIQYF. The CDR3 DNA reads as TGTGCCAGCAGCTCTAGCGGGAGAGGTGACATTCAGTACTTC.

V is TRBV5-1 and J is TRBJ2-7, with 12 bases matching TRBD1. This CDR3 is built from 16 residues. J was trimmed by 6 bases and V by 2 bases; bases with no gene match: 9. Per germline, CDR1 SGHRS and CDR2 YFSETQ. CDR3 sequence: CASSLTVAGQGAEQYF. In DNA form, the CDR3 reads TGCGCCAGCAGCTTAACAGTTGCGGGACAGGGGGCCGAGCAGTACTTC.

The chain couples TRBV2 to TRBJ2-5, with TRBD1 as a possible D gene (7 bases). This CDR3 is 16 amino acids long. The germline CDR1 and CDR2 sequences are SNHLY and FYNNEI. V was pared by 7 bases and J by 2 bases, with 20 bases between. This chain's CDR3 is CASTEAPAGGQETQYF. The CDR3 DNA is TGTGCCAGCACCGAAGCGCCCGCAGGGGGGCAAGAGACCCAGTACTTC. Full variable domain (remainder filled in from reference TRBV2 and TRBJ2-5): EPEVTQTPSHQVTQMGQEVILRCVPISNHLYFYWYRQILGQKVEFLVSFYNNEISEKSEIFDDQFSVERPDGSNFTLKIRSTKLEDSAMYFCASTEAPAGGQETQYFGPGTRLLVL.

This rearrangement joins TRBV11-3 to TRBJ2-5; TRBD1 might be the D (5 bases). Trimming took 3 bases from V and 4 from J, leaving 12 bases between them. CDR1 is SGHNT, CDR2 YENEEA, per germline. There are 14 residues in the CDR3. CDR3 in amino acids: CASSLGREPETQYF. The CDR3, as DNA: TGTGCCAGCAGCTTGGGCAGGGAACCAGAGACCCAGTACTTC.

The chain couples TRBV30 to TRBJ2-7, with a tentative D call TRBD1 (6 bases). Germline V gives CDR1 GTSNPN, CDR2 SVGIG (reference sequence). The CDR3 has 12 amino acids. V lost 2 bases to trimming and J lost 9 bases, with 14 bases between them. DNA for the CDR3: TGTGCCTGGAGTAAGGACAGTCAGGGGCAGTACTTC. Translating it yields CAWSKDSQGQYF.

The chain employs TRBV28 and TRBJ2-7, with a possible D match to TRBD2 (6 bases). Looked up from germline, CDR1 is MDHEN and CDR2 is SYDVKM. There are 12 residues in the CDR3. V was pared by 6 bases and J by 6 bases, with 12 bases between. The CDR3 bases are TGTGCCAGCAGACCCGGGAGCCTCGAGCAGTACTTC. Amino acids: CASRPGSLEQYF.

The J gene is TRBJ2-5, the V gene TRBV19; the D is unclear. The CDR3 sequence is 14 residues long. Trimming pared 10 bases from V and 5 bases from J, leaving 20 bases between. Germline CDR1 and CDR2: LNHDA and SQIVND (reference sequence). For the CDR3, the DNA is TGTGCCACCTCCCGGGCCTCATCTGGGGAGACCCAGTACTTC. The encoded protein is CATSRASSGETQYF.

The chain joins TRBV4-2 to TRBJ2-2; 9 bases align to TRBD1. CDR3 length: 15 amino acids. The ends lost 4 bases at V and 3 bases at J; junction bases unmatched: 3. The germline gives CDR1 LGHNA, CDR2 YNFKEQ. CDR3 bases: TGTGCCAGCAGCCCAGACAGGGGGTACACCGGGGAGCTGTTTTTT. As protein: CASSPDRGYTGELFF.